This is a list of T cell receptor beta chains from one sample in a study of control samples from healthy donors and cancer patients. Here immunoSEQ multiplex PCR was the method, and the copy in TCRdb shows in-frame clones only, minus some. The table has 70,000 to 100,000 clones, 80% to 90% seen once; the top ten hold under 2%. Sequencing was performed on PBMCs. These receptors were collected from a woman between 55 and 75 years old with head and neck cancer. Each CDR3 is given with its conserved first and last residue. The D gene is left open where the match is weak. The size of a clone is reported for some rows only, either as once, few or many, or as a class for expanded clones.

J gene: TRBJ2-7
clone size: -
D gene: -
V gene: TRBV5-4
CDR3 DNA: TGTGCCAGCAGCTCAACAGGGATCTACGAGCAGTACTTC
CDR3 protein: CASSSTGIYEQYF

J gene: TRBJ1-6
clone size: -
D gene: -
V gene: TRBV27
CDR3 DNA: TGTGCCAGCAGTCGCTACCCCCCGACAGGTTTCGGGAATTCACCCCTCCACTTT
CDR3 protein: CASSRYPPTGFGNSPLHF

J gene: TRBJ1-5
clone size: few
D gene: -
V gene: TRBV5-1
CDR3 DNA: TGCGCCAGCAGCTTGGAGGGGGGCCGGGATCAGCCCCAGCATTTT
CDR3 protein: CASSLEGGRDQPQHF

J gene: TRBJ2-7
clone size: -
D gene: -
V gene: TRBV7-7
CDR3 DNA: TGTGCCAGCAGCTTAGATCTCTCATCCTACGAGCAGTACTTC
CDR3 protein: CASSLDLSSYEQYF

J gene: TRBJ1-1
clone size: -
D gene: -
V gene: TRBV6-5
CDR3 DNA: TGTGCCAGCAGTTGGAGCCGACTCAACACTGAAGCTTTCTTT
CDR3 protein: CASSWSRLNTEAFF

J gene: TRBJ1-2
clone size: few
D gene: TRBD1
V gene: TRBV5-1
CDR3 DNA: TGCGCCAGCAGCTCCCGGGACAGCCTTTATGGCTACACCTTC
CDR3 protein: CASSSRDSLYGYTF

J gene: TRBJ1-5
clone size: -
D gene: TRBD1
V gene: TRBV19
CDR3 DNA: TGTGCCAGTAGTATTGACAGGGGGGATCAGCCCCAGCATTTT
CDR3 protein: CASSIDRGDQPQHF

J gene: TRBJ2-4
clone size: -
D gene: TRBD1
V gene: TRBV30
CDR3 DNA: TGTGCCTGGAGTGGGACAGGAGCCAAAAACATTCAGTACTTC
CDR3 protein: CAWSGTGAKNIQYF

J gene: TRBJ2-1
clone size: -
D gene: -
V gene: TRBV24-1
CDR3 DNA: TGTGCCACCAGTGATTTGGGACCAGCATCAATCAATGAGCAGTTCTTC
CDR3 protein: CATSDLGPASINEQFF

J gene: TRBJ2-7
clone size: once
D gene: -
V gene: TRBV6-5
CDR3 DNA: TGTGCCAGCAGCTCCCTGGGCGAGCAGTACTTC
CDR3 protein: CASSSLGEQYF

J gene: TRBJ2-7
clone size: -
D gene: TRBD1
V gene: TRBV10-2
CDR3 DNA: TGCGCCAGCAGTGAAACCGGGACAGGGAACGAGCAGTACTTC
CDR3 protein: CASSETGTGNEQYF

J gene: TRBJ2-2
clone size: -
D gene: TRBD2
V gene: TRBV5-4
CDR3 DNA: TGTGCCAGCTCGGTAGCGGGAGTTACCGGGGAGCTGTTTTTT
CDR3 protein: CASSVAGVTGELFF

J gene: TRBJ2-1
clone size: -
D gene: TRBD2
V gene: TRBV19
CDR3 DNA: TGTGCCAGCCGGGAGGCTAGCGGGAGTGGTATCTATGAGCAGTTCTTC
CDR3 protein: CASREASGSGIYEQFF

J gene: TRBJ2-2
clone size: -
D gene: TRBD2
V gene: TRBV14
CDR3 DNA: TGTGCCAGCAGCCACGGACTAGCGGGAGGACGCCGGAGCACCGGGGAGCTGTTTTTT
CDR3 protein: CASSHGLAGGRRSTGELFF

J gene: TRBJ2-3
clone size: -
D gene: -
V gene: TRBV10-3
CDR3 DNA: TGTGCCATCAGTGAGAGAGAGACCACAGATACGCAGTATTTT
CDR3 protein: CAISERETTDTQYF

J gene: TRBJ2-2
clone size: -
D gene: -
V gene: TRBV29-1
CDR3 DNA: TGCAGCGTTGTACAGTCCACCGGGGAGCTGTTTTTT
CDR3 protein: CSVVQSTGELFF

J gene: TRBJ2-3
clone size: once
D gene: TRBD1
V gene: TRBV11-3
CDR3 DNA: TGTGCCAGCAGCTACGGGACAGGGGGCGGGATAGCGCAGTATTTT
CDR3 protein: CASSYGTGGGIAQYF

J gene: TRBJ2-2
clone size: -
D gene: -
V gene: TRBV7-3
CDR3 DNA: TGTGCCAGCAGAGATACCGGGAGCGGGGAGCTGTTTTTT
CDR3 protein: CASRDTGSGELFF

J gene: TRBJ2-7
clone size: -
D gene: -
V gene: TRBV27
CDR3 DNA: TGTGCCAGCAGTTTAGCAGGGGTTATCAACGAGCAGTACTTC
CDR3 protein: CASSLAGVINEQYF

J gene: TRBJ2-3
clone size: -
D gene: -
V gene: TRBV19
CDR3 DNA: TGTGCCAGTAGCCACCTAGTAGATACGCAGTATTTT
CDR3 protein: CASSHLVDTQYF

J gene: TRBJ1-1
clone size: -
D gene: -
V gene: TRBV19
CDR3 DNA: TGTGCCAGTAGTATCTCCCGGAGGGCTTTCTTT
CDR3 protein: CASSISRRAFF

J gene: TRBJ1-1
clone size: -
D gene: -
V gene: TRBV2
CDR3 DNA: TGTGCCAGCTCTGGAGTCAGGGACACTGAAGCTTTCTTT
CDR3 protein: CASSGVRDTEAFF

J gene: TRBJ2-2
clone size: -
D gene: -
V gene: TRBV29-1
CDR3 DNA: TGCAGCGTTGAATGGCGGACCGGGGAGCTGTTTTTT
CDR3 protein: CSVEWRTGELFF

J gene: TRBJ2-7
clone size: -
D gene: -
V gene: TRBV7-8
CDR3 DNA: TGTGCCAGCAGCTTGGGACAGACTAGACACTTC
CDR3 protein: CASSLGQTRHF

J gene: TRBJ2-5
clone size: few
D gene: -
V gene: TRBV5-7
CDR3 DNA: TGTGCCAGCAGCCCAAGAGAGAACCGGGACAACCAAGAGACCCAGTACTTC
CDR3 protein: CASSPRENRDNQETQYF

J gene: TRBJ2-2
clone size: -
D gene: -
V gene: TRBV7-2
CDR3 DNA: TGTGCCAGCCTTAGTCAGGGGGGATACACCGGGGAGCTGTTTTTT
CDR3 protein: CASLSQGGYTGELFF

J gene: TRBJ2-2
clone size: -
D gene: TRBD1
V gene: TRBV2
CDR3 DNA: TGTGCCAGCAGGACAGGGCACACCGGGGAGCTGTTTTTT
CDR3 protein: CASRTGHTGELFF

J gene: TRBJ2-7
clone size: -
D gene: -
V gene: TRBV2
CDR3 DNA: TGTGCCAGCAGTGAAGCCTGGAGTGGGCGCAATCAGTACGAGCAGTACTTC
CDR3 protein: CASSEAWSGRNQYEQYF

J gene: TRBJ2-3
clone size: -
D gene: -
V gene: TRBV6-2/TRBV6-3
CDR3 DNA: TGTGCCAGCAGTTGGCAGGATACGCAGTATTTT
CDR3 protein: CASSWQDTQYF

J gene: TRBJ2-3
clone size: -
D gene: -
V gene: TRBV5-6
CDR3 DNA: TGTGCCAGCAGCTTGGGACAGGTCTCAGATACGCAGTATTTT
CDR3 protein: CASSLGQVSDTQYF

J gene: TRBJ2-1
clone size: once
D gene: -
V gene: TRBV7-6
CDR3 DNA: TGTGCCAGCAGCTTGGCGGTCTGGGACATCGGGACCGAACAGCCTACCTACAATGAGCAGTTCTTC
CDR3 protein: CASSLAVWDIGTEQPTYNEQFF

J gene: TRBJ2-3
clone size: -
D gene: -
V gene: TRBV6-4
CDR3 DNA: TGTGCCAGCAGTGTAACAGGATCAGGAACAGATACGCAGTATTTT
CDR3 protein: CASSVTGSGTDTQYF

J gene: TRBJ2-5
clone size: -
D gene: TRBD2
V gene: TRBV10-2
CDR3 DNA: TGCGCCACCTCGTCTAGCGGGAGAGTAGAGACCCAGTACTTC
CDR3 protein: CATSSSGRVETQYF

J gene: TRBJ1-2
clone size: -
D gene: -
V gene: TRBV5-1
CDR3 DNA: TGCGCCAGCAGCGAAGATGGGACCTATGGCTACACCTTC
CDR3 protein: CASSEDGTYGYTF

J gene: TRBJ2-5
clone size: -
D gene: -
V gene: TRBV11-3
CDR3 DNA: TGTGCCAGCAGTTTAGGCGAAGTACAAGAGACCCAGTACTTC
CDR3 protein: CASSLGEVQETQYF

J gene: TRBJ1-6
clone size: once
D gene: -
V gene: TRBV5-6
CDR3 DNA: TGTGCCAGCAGCTTAGGAGCGGGGTGGCCCCTCCACTTT
CDR3 protein: CASSLGAGWPLHF

J gene: TRBJ2-2
clone size: -
D gene: -
V gene: TRBV19
CDR3 DNA: TGTGCCAGTAGTCCTCCGGGGGGCGCAACCGGGGAGCTGTTTTTT
CDR3 protein: CASSPPGGATGELFF

J gene: TRBJ2-1
clone size: -
D gene: -
V gene: TRBV24-1
CDR3 DNA: TGTGCCACCAGTGACGTCGGAGAGAGGTACAATGAGCAGTTCTTC
CDR3 protein: CATSDVGERYNEQFF

J gene: TRBJ1-1
clone size: once
D gene: -
V gene: TRBV25-1
CDR3 DNA: TGTGCCAGCAGTACAGGCTACCGGAACACTGAAGCTTTCTTT
CDR3 protein: CASSTGYRNTEAFF

J gene: TRBJ1-2
clone size: -
D gene: -
V gene: TRBV23-1
CDR3 DNA: TGCGCCAGCATGAAGCGTCTCTATGGCTACACCTTC
CDR3 protein: CASMKRLYGYTF

J gene: TRBJ2-5
clone size: -
D gene: TRBD2
V gene: TRBV19
CDR3 DNA: TGTGCCAGTAGGGGGAGGTTAGCGGGAGCAGAGACCCAGTACTTC
CDR3 protein: CASRGRLAGAETQYF

J gene: TRBJ2-1
clone size: -
D gene: -
V gene: TRBV3-1/TRBV3-2
CDR3 DNA: TGTGCCAGCAGCCAAGGCTCTGAGCAGTTCTTC
CDR3 protein: CASSQGSEQFF

J gene: TRBJ2-6
clone size: -
D gene: -
V gene: TRBV27
CDR3 DNA: TGTGCCAGCAGTTCCCAGACATTACCTATCTCTGGGGCCAACGTCCTGACTTTC
CDR3 protein: CASSSQTLPISGANVLTF

J gene: TRBJ2-1
clone size: -
D gene: TRBD2
V gene: TRBV2
CDR3 DNA: TGTGCCAGCAGTTGGACTAGCGGGAGGGCCCTTGAGCAGTTCTTC
CDR3 protein: CASSWTSGRALEQFF

J gene: TRBJ2-1
clone size: -
D gene: TRBD1
V gene: TRBV10-3
CDR3 DNA: TGTGCCATCGGGACAGAACTATCCTACAATGAGCAGTTCTTC
CDR3 protein: CAIGTELSYNEQFF

J gene: TRBJ2-3
clone size: -
D gene: -
V gene: TRBV15
CDR3 DNA: TGTGCCACCAGCAGAGGGGAGGTTACGCAGTATTTT
CDR3 protein: CATSRGEVTQYF

J gene: TRBJ1-5
clone size: -
D gene: -
V gene: TRBV27
CDR3 DNA: TGTGCCAGCAAGAGTTCCAATCAGCCCCAGCATTTT
CDR3 protein: CASKSSNQPQHF

J gene: TRBJ2-5
clone size: -
D gene: TRBD1
V gene: TRBV7-7
CDR3 DNA: TGTGCTAGCAGCTTACCGGGACAGGGGGCGGAGGAGACCCAGTACTTC
CDR3 protein: CASSLPGQGAEETQYF

J gene: TRBJ2-5
clone size: once
D gene: TRBD2
V gene: TRBV19
CDR3 DNA: TGTGCCAAAAAAAAACCTGGGCGGGAGGGACCTCGGACCCAGTACTTC
CDR3 protein: CAKKKPGREGPRTQYF

J gene: TRBJ1-4
clone size: -
D gene: -
V gene: TRBV6-2/TRBV6-3
CDR3 DNA: TGTGCCAGCAGTCGGACCGAGAATGAAAAACTGTTTTTT
CDR3 protein: CASSRTENEKLFF

J gene: TRBJ2-1
clone size: -
D gene: TRBD2
V gene: TRBV12-5
CDR3 DNA: TGTGCTAGTGGTCCCGGACTAGCGGGAGTAAATGAGCAGTTCTTC
CDR3 protein: CASGPGLAGVNEQFF

J gene: TRBJ1-1
clone size: once
D gene: -
V gene: TRBV29-1
CDR3 DNA: TGCAGCGTTGAAGCTTTGGACACTGAAGCTTTCTTT
CDR3 protein: CSVEALDTEAFF

J gene: TRBJ2-3
clone size: -
D gene: -
V gene: TRBV28
CDR3 DNA: TGTGCCAGCAGCACGAGTTGGACGGTGGGGAGGGATACGCAGTATTTT
CDR3 protein: CASSTSWTVGRDTQYF

J gene: TRBJ2-2
clone size: -
D gene: TRBD1
V gene: TRBV7-9
CDR3 DNA: TGTGCCAGCAGCCGCCGGGCACTTCAGGGGGCCGGGGAGCTGTTTTTT
CDR3 protein: CASSRRALQGAGELFF

J gene: TRBJ2-5
clone size: -
D gene: -
V gene: TRBV30
CDR3 DNA: TGTGCCTGGAGTGTTCGGGGGCGCCCTCGAGGGGAGACCCAGTACTTC
CDR3 protein: CAWSVRGRPRGETQYF